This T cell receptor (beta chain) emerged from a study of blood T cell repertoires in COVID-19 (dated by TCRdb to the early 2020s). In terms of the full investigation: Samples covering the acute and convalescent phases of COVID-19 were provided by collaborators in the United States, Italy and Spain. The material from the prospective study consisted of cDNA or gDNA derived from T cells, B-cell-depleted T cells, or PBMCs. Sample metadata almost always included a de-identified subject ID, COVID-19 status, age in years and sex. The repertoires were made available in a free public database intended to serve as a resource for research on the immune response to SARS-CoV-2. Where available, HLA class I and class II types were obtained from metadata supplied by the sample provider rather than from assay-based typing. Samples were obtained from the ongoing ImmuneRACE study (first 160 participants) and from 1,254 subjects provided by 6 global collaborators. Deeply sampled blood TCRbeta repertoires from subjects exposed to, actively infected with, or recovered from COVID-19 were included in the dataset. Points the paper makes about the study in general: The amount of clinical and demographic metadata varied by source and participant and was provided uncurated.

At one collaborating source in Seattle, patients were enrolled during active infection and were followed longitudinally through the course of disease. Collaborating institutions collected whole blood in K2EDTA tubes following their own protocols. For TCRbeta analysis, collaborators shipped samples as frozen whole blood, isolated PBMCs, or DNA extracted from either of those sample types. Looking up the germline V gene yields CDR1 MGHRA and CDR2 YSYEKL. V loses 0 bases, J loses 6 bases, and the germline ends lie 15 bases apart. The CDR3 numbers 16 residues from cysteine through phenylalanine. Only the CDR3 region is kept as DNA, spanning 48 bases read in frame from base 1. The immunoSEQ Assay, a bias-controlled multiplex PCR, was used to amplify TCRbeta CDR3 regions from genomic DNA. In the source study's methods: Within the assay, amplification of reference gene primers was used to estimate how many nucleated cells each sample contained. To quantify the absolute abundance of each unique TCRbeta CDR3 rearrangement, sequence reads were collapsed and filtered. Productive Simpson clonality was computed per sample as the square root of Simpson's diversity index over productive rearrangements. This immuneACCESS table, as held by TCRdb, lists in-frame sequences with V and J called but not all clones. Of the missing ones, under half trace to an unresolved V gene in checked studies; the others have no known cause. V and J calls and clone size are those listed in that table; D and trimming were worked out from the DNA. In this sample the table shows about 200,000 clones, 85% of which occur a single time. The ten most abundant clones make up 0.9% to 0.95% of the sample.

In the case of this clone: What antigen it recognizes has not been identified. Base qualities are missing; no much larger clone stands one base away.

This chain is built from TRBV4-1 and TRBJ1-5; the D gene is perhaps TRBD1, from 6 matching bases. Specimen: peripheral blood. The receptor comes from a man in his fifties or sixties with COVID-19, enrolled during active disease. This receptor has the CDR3 CASSQDGRGAGQPQHF. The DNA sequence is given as TGCGCCAGCAGCCAAGACGGACGGGGGGCAGGTCAGCCCCAGCATTTT.